This T cell receptor (beta chain) was found in a study of OX40 agonist ivuxolimab in advanced cancers. Study background: Patients were treated with intravenous ivuxolimab, dosed at 0.01 to 10 mg/kg and infused every 2 weeks. Dose-escalation patients were diagnosed with hepatocellular carcinoma, melanoma, renal cell cancer or head and neck cancer.

The CDR3 is made up of 15 amino acids. Germline V gene sequence: CDR1 SGHRS, CDR2 YFSETQ. V lost 0 bases and J lost 2, with 12 bases in between. This table comes from immunoSEQ multiplex PCR, and its TCRdb copy is limited to in-frame clones, with some not included. The top ten clones hold roughly an eighth of a sample with 74,000 or so clones, approximately 94% of them seen once. This receptor was obtained from an adult with an advanced solid tumor such as melanoma, head and neck, liver or kidney cancer. This sample comprised CD4+ or CD8+ T cells sorted from blood, obtained in a trial of the OX40 agonist ivuxolimab. This chain joins TRBV5-1 and TRBJ2-7; weak D call: TRBD1 (6 bases). The CDR3 DNA is TGCGCCAGCAGCTTGGTCTCGCAGGGGCCCTACGAGCAGTACTTC. It translates to CASSLVSQGPYEQYF.